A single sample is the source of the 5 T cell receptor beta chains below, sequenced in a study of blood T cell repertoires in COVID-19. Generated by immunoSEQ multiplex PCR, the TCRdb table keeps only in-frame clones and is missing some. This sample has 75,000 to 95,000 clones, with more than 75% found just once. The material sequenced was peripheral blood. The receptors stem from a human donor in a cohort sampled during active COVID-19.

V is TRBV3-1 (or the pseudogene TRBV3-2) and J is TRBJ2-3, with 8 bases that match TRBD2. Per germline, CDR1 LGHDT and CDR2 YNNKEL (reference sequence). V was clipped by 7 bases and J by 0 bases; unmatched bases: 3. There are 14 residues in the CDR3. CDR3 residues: CASTGRVSTDTQYF. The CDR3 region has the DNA TGTGCCAGCACCGGGAGGGTAAGCACAGATACGCAGTATTTT.

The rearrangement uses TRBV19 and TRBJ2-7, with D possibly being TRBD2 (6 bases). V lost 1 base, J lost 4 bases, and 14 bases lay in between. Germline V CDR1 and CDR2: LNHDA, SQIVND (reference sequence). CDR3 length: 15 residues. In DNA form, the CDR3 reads TGTGCCAGTAGTATAGCAGGAGGGAGGACTTACGAGCAGTACTTC. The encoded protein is CASSIAGGRTYEQYF. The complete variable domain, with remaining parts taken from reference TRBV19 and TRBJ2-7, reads DGGITQSPKYLFRKEGQNVTLSCEQNLNHDAMYWYRQDPGQGLRLIYYSQIVNDFQKGDIAEGYSVSREKKESFPLTVTSAQKNPTAFYLCASSIAGGRTYEQYFGPGTRLTVT.

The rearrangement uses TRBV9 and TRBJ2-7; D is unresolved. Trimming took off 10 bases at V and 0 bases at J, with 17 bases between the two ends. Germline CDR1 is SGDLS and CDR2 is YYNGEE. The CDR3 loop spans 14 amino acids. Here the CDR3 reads CAANEPNSSYEQYF. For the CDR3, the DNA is TGTGCCGCAAATGAACCGAATAGCTCCTACGAGCAGTACTTC.

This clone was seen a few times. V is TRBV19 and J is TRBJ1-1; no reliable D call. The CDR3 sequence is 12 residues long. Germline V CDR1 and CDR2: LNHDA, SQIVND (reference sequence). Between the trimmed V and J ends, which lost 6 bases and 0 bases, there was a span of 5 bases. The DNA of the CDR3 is TGTGCCAGTAGCGGGGTGAACACTGAAGCTTTCTTT. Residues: CASSGVNTEAFF.

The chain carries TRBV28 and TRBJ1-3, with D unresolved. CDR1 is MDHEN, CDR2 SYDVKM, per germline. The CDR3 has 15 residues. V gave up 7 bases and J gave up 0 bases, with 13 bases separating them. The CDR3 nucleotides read TGTGCCAGCACACTTGGACTGCTCTCTGGAAACACCATATATTTT. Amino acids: CASTLGLLSGNTIYF. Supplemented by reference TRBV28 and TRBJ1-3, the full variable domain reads DVKVTQSSRYLVKRTGEKVFLECVQDMDHENMFWYRQDPGLGLRLIYFSYDVKMKEKGDIPEGYSVSREKKERFSLILESASTNQTSMYLCASTLGLLSGNTIYFGEGSWLTVV.